This entry lists 8 T cell receptor beta chains sequenced from one sample in a study of molecular identifiers for immune sequencing clone quantification. TCRdb reanalysed the PCR reads using MiXCR and keeps one entry per CDR3 protein. The repertoire consists of approximately 500,000 distinct CDR3 sequences, with 20% to 25% occurring once and the leading ten covering about 0.84%. The specimen sequenced was naive CD8+ T cells from blood, with Jurkat cell RNA spiked in. The subset denotes: FACS-sorted CD8+CD4-CCR7+CD45RA+ naive T cells. The source is a human donor in good health. Some libraries in this study had Jurkat cell RNA spiked in.

This clonotype occurred a few times. This sequence joins TRBV20-1 and TRBJ1-2; D is ambiguous. Per germline, CDR1 DFQATT and CDR2 SNEGSKA (reference sequence). The CDR3 is 16 amino acids. Trimming pared 3 bases from V and 5 bases from J, leaving 22 bases between. CDR3 protein: CSARRLRDIHPYGYTF. CDR3 nucleotides: TGCAGTGCTAGGAGGCTCCGTGACATCCATCCTTATGGCTACACCTTC.

This clonotype was observed a few times. The chain joins TRBV19 to TRBJ2-3; 8 nucleotides match TRBD2. This CDR3 is 16 amino acids long. The germline gives CDR1 LNHDA, CDR2 SQIVND (reference sequence). V gave up 7 bases and J gave up 2 bases; unmatched junction bases: 11. In DNA form, the CDR3 reads TGTGCCAGTATGGGCCCAGCGGGGGCCTCCACAGATACGCAGTATTTT. Protein: CASMGPAGASTDTQYF.

About this clonotype: A much larger clone is a single base away; this may be a read error. This chain links TRBV4-3 with TRBJ1-5; D remains unclear. CDR3 length equals 15 residues. CDR1 is LGHNA and CDR2 is YSLEER in the germline V gene. V shed 0 bases and J shed 4 bases, with 10 bases lying between them. The CDR3 reads CASSQDLLGNQPQHF. The CDR3 nucleotides are TGCGCCAGCAGCCAAGATCTGTTAGGGAATCAGCCCCAGCATTTT.

This rearrangement joins TRBV4-1 to TRBJ2-1, with 13 bases identical to TRBD2. The junction had 6 bases not matched to a gene; V was cut back by 0 bases and J by 10 bases. In germline, CDR1 is MGHRA, CDR2 YSYEKL. This CDR3 contains 16 residues. CDR3 sequence (DNA): TGCGCCAGCAGCCAAGATGGAGGACTAGCGGGGGTGGAGCAGTTCTTC. It translates to CASSQDGGLAGVEQFF.

In regard to this clonotype: This could be a read error, since a much larger clone is one nucleotide away. V is TRBV4-3 and J is TRBJ2-7; tentatively, D is TRBD2 (7 bases). CDR1 and CDR2 from the germline V gene are LGHNA and YSLEER. The CDR3 totals 17 residues. CDR3 loop: CANSPTALAGDTYEQYF. CDR3 DNA: TGCGCCAACAGCCCGACCGCTTTGGCGGGGGACACCTACGAGCAGTACTTC.

This clonotype was seen repeatedly, ten times or more. The V gene is TRBV2, the J gene TRBJ2-3; D not certain. This CDR3 has 15 residues. In germline, CDR1 is SNHLY, CDR2 FYNNEI. Trimming shortened V by 8 bases and J by 0 bases, and 15 bases separated the two germline ends. CDR3: CASRSEAYSTDTQYF. The CDR3 DNA follows: TGTGCCAGCCGATCAGAAGCCTATAGCACAGATACGCAGTATTTT.

At least ten counts were recorded for this clonotype. This sequence joins TRBV6-5 and TRBJ2-5; 8 bases map to TRBD2. Germline V gene data show CDR1 as MNHEY and CDR2 as SVGAGI. V was pared by 7 bases and J by 1 base, with 5 bases of the junction left unmatched. The CDR3 is 14 amino acids. CDR3 loop: CASKPAGAQETQYF. Here the CDR3 DNA reads TGTGCCAGCAAACCAGCGGGGGCCCAAGAGACCCAGTACTTC.

This clonotype was counted ten times or more. V and J are TRBV6-2 or TRBV6-3 and TRBJ2-7, with 7 positions matching TRBD1. J lost 3 bases, V lost 2 bases, and 1 base had no gene match. The CDR3 runs 13 residues. In germline, CDR1 is MNHEY, CDR2 SVGEGT. This CDR3 is CASSYGTDYEQYF. CDR3 DNA: TGTGCCAGCAGTTACGGGACAGACTACGAGCAGTACTTC.